This TCR beta chain is drawn from a study of immune cell composition in non-small cell lung cancer. The trim removed 3 bases at V and 2 bases at J, leaving 6 bases unmatched. From germline, CDR1 is KGHSH and CDR2 LQKENI. The CDR3 covers 16 residues. Notes on the study in general: Tumour-associated clones >0.5% occurred in roughly 35% of adenocarcinomas, about 80% of squamous.

Clones were sequenced by immunoSEQ multiplex PCR, and TCRdb holds only the in-frame ones, with some missing. The repertoire has around 13,000 clones, around 75% of them found once; the top ten carry roughly 13%. On this clone: What it recognizes is unknown.

V is TRBV18 and J is TRBJ1-1, with TRBD1 matching 10 bases. The sequence came from a human donor with non-small cell lung cancer. The specimen was lung tumor tissue. The CDR3 DNA reads as TGTGCCAGCTCACCTCGACAGGGGGCGAGTAACACTGAAGCTTTCTTT. It encodes CASSPRQGASNTEAFF.